This T cell receptor beta chain was captured by sequencing in a study of T cell responses to AZD1222 COVID-19 vaccine. Study-wide points: Donors were largely white British and mainly female; clonal diversity was possibly underestimated. Mapped onto spike, vaccine-associated CD4 TCRs spanned it and were dominant at 160-218 and 743-854. Spike-specific TCR breadth rose after two AZD1222 doses, and depth rose as well.

On this clone itself: Its cognate antigen is unknown.

Profiling relied on immunoSEQ multiplex PCR, and the TCRdb table lists in-frame clones only, not all of them. This repertoire comprises around 140,000 clones; its ten largest clones make up about 2.3%. CDR1 is LGHDT, CDR2 YNNKEL, per germline (reference sequence). This CDR3 contains 13 residues. V lost 4 bases to trimming and J lost 9 bases, with 13 bases between them. The sample consisted of peripheral blood. The TCR was taken from an adult in good health. The chain recombines TRBV3-1 (or the pseudogene TRBV3-2) with TRBJ1-5, with D unresolved. The DNA for the CDR3 is TGTGCCAGCAGCCCGGACGGGAGCTGGCCCCAGCATTTT. This translates into CASSPDGSWPQHF.